The 19 T cell receptor beta chains below all came from one sample that was sequenced in a study of regulatory T cells in long-lasting Graves disease. Time point in this sample: persistent/refractory GD, antithyroid drugs over 5 years with positive TRAb. PBMCs were the source of the RNA used for TCR sequencing. Arm-PCR of CDR3 regions and iRepertoire HTBI primers were the basis on which TCR beta libraries were built. TCRdb re-analysed the multiplex PCR reads in MiXCR, keeping a single row per CDR3 protein. The sample gives over 650,000 distinct CDR3 sequences, around 30% of which show up once; roughly 40% is in the top ten. This material consisted of peripheral blood mononuclear cells (PBMCs), taken when the disease was refractory, from a patient treated with antithyroid drugs. The receptor source for this set is a female donor with Graves disease.

This clonotype turned up a few times. The gene calls are TRBV12-3 or TRBV12-4 and TRBJ2-2, with 12 positions matching TRBD2. The V gene end was trimmed by 6 bases and the J gene end by 10 bases; junction bases not matched to a gene: 3. The CDR3 covers 13 residues. CDR3 sequence reads: CASRRLAGVELFF. As DNA, the CDR3 is TGTGCCAGCAGACGACTAGCGGGAGTGGAGCTGTTTTTT.

At least ten counts were recorded for this clonotype. The rearrangement uses TRBV12-3 or TRBV12-4 and TRBJ1-2; D may be TRBD1 (6 bases). Trimming left V 6 bases short and J 4 bases short, with 15 bases between. The CDR3 loop spans 14 amino acids. The CDR3 bases are TGTGCCAGCAGAAGACAGGCATTTGGCTATGGCTACACCTTC. Translated: CASRRQAFGYGYTF.

This clonotype appeared many times. This chain connects TRBV12-3 or TRBV12-4 to TRBJ2-7; 10 positions match TRBD2. This CDR3 spans 15 amino acids. The trim removed 6 bases at V and 6 bases at J, leaving 11 bases unmatched. The CDR3 region is CASSRAGGPAGEQYF. The CDR3 DNA is TGTGCCAGCAGCCGAGCGGGAGGGCCTGCGGGCGAGCAGTACTTC.

The chain uses TRBV28 and TRBJ2-3; 7 nucleotides match TRBD2. The junction had 12 bases not matched to a gene; V was cut back by 10 bases and J by 5 bases. CDR1 and CDR2 from the germline V gene are MDHEN and SYDVKM. The CDR3 sequence is 14 residues long. CDR3 protein: CATGGGGLGDTQYF. Written as DNA, the CDR3 is TGTGCCACCGGTGGGGGAGGGCTTGGAGATACGCAGTATTTT.

The CDR3 nucleotides are TGTGCCAGCAGCGTAGCGGGGGTCACCGGGGAGCTGTTTTTT. This translates into CASSVAGVTGELFF. The J gene is TRBJ2-2, the V gene TRBV9; possible D gene TRBD2, 6 bases. Germline lookup yields CDR1 SGDLS and CDR2 YYNGEE. V was pared by 0 bases and J by 4 bases, with 7 bases between. This CDR3 comprises 14 residues.

This clonotype was picked up many times. V is TRBV12-5 and J is TRBJ2-1; D may be TRBD2 (6 bases). V was shortened by 3 bases and J by 5 bases, with 17 bases between the two germline ends. There are 16 residues in the CDR3. Germline assignment: CDR1 LGHNT and CDR2 FRNRAP. CDR3 bases: TGTGCTAGTGGTTTCCCCGGGACTTACCCTAACAATGAGCAGTTCTTC. The encoded protein is CASGFPGTYPNNEQFF.

The genes are TRBV10-3 and TRBJ1-3, with no clear D. Looked up from germline, CDR1 is ENHRY and CDR2 is SYGVKD. There are 16 residues in the CDR3. Trimming took off 11 bases at V and 0 bases at J, with 20 bases between the two ends. CDR3 DNA: TGTGCCGCAAATCAAAACCCAAGCATCTCTGGAAACACCATATATTTT. As protein: CAANQNPSISGNTIYF.

The chain joins TRBV7-9 to TRBJ2-5, with no clear D. The CDR3 covers 16 residues. The V and J ends lost 5 bases and 1 base respectively, with 17 bases between them. In germline, CDR1 is SEHNR, CDR2 FQNEAQ (reference sequence). The CDR3 region has the DNA TGTGCCAGCAGCCCTACAGAGCCAGTGGGCCAAGAGACCCAGTACTTC. Translation: CASSPTEPVGQETQYF.

The J gene is TRBJ1-2, the V gene TRBV7-9; D uncertain. The CDR3 sequence is 12 residues long. The V and J ends lost 5 bases and 6 bases respectively, with 10 bases between them. CDR1 is SEHNR, CDR2 FQNEAQ, per germline (reference sequence). The CDR3 DNA sequence: TGTGCCAGCAGCCCCCGCATCGATGGCTACACCTTC. Its protein is CASSPRIDGYTF. The variable domain in full, with the rest retrieved from reference TRBV7-9 and TRBJ1-2, is DTGVSQNPRHKITKRGQNVTFRCDPISEHNRLYWYRQTLGQGPEFLTYFQNEAQLEKSRLLSDRFSAERPKGSFSTLEIQRTEQGDSAMYLCASSPRIDGYTFGSGTRLTVV.

In its sample, this clonotype was seen many times. The chain links TRBV28 to TRBJ1-2; D unresolved. The CDR3 runs 13 residues. Germline CDR1 is MDHEN and CDR2 is SYDVKM. Trimming pared 8 bases from V and 4 bases from J, leaving 14 bases between. CDR3 residues: CASRVVQGYGYTF. The CDR3 nucleotides read TGTGCCAGCCGGGTTGTTCAAGGCTATGGCTACACCTTC.

The chain is built from TRBV5-5 and TRBJ2-7, with 9 bases lining up with TRBD1. V shed 5 bases and J 4 bases; nucleotides not matched to a gene: 10. The CDR3 spans 15 residues. Germline V gives CDR1 SGHKS, CDR2 YYEKEE (reference sequence). This chain's CDR3 is CASRMGQGNLYEQYF. In DNA form, the CDR3 reads TGTGCCAGCAGGATGGGACAGGGAAACCTTTACGAGCAGTACTTC. Full variable domain (rest looked up from reference TRBV5-5 and TRBJ2-7): DAGVTQSPTHLIKTRGQQVTLRCSPISGHKSVSWYQQVLGQGPQFIFQYYEKEERGRGNFPDRFSARQFPNYSSELNVNALLLGDSALYLCASRMGQGNLYEQYFGPGTRLTVT.

This clonotype was observed a few times. This chain links TRBV14 with TRBJ2-7, with D possibly TRBD1 on 5 matching bases. CDR3 length: 14 amino acids. Trimming took off 4 bases at V and 3 bases at J, with 13 bases between the two ends. Germline assignment: CDR1 SGHDN and CDR2 FVKESK. The CDR3 loop is CASSPTVSNYEQYF. CDR3 DNA: TGTGCCAGCAGCCCGACAGTCTCCAACTACGAGCAGTACTTC.

The CDR3 DNA reads as TGTGCTAGTGGGACAGGGGATGGCTACACCTTC. It encodes CASGTGDGYTF. This rearrangement joins TRBV12-5 to TRBJ1-2, with 8 bases identical to TRBD1. V dropped 6 bases and J dropped 6; count of bases not matched to a gene: 0. Germline CDR1 LGHNT, CDR2 FRNRAP. The CDR3 contains 11 residues.

The chain links TRBV12-3 or TRBV12-4 to TRBJ2-5; 9 bases match TRBD1. The V segment lost 5 bases and the J segment 4 bases; nucleotides outside the gene matches: 5. The CDR3 is 14 residues long. CDR3 region: CASSRTGVAETQYF. The CDR3 bases are TGTGCCAGCAGTAGGACAGGGGTCGCAGAGACCCAGTACTTC.

V usage is TRBV20-1 and J usage is TRBJ1-2; D unresolved. CDR3 length equals 13 residues. The germline gives CDR1 DFQATT, CDR2 SNEGSKA (reference sequence). V was cut by 4 bases and J by 0 bases, with 9 bases left in between. The DNA of the CDR3 is TGCAGTGCTATCACCTTGGCTAACTATGGCTACACCTTC. As protein: CSAITLANYGYTF.

The chain links TRBV7-9 to TRBJ2-1; 7 bases agree with TRBD2. V was clipped by 5 bases and J by 0 bases; unmatched bases: 4. The germline CDR1 and CDR2 sequences are SEHNR and FQNEAQ (reference sequence). The CDR3 consists of 15 residues. CDR3 amino acids: CASSKLATSYNEQFF. For the CDR3, the DNA is TGTGCCAGCAGCAAACTAGCGACCTCCTACAATGAGCAGTTCTTC.

The chain carries TRBV6-1 and TRBJ1-1; 9 nucleotides line up with TRBD1. Germline loops: CDR1 MNHNS, CDR2 SASEGT. Losses at the gene ends were 6 bases for V and 3 bases for J; bases not matched to a gene: 8. The CDR3 length is 15 residues. The CDR3 nucleotides are TGTGCCAGCAGCCGTAGGACAGGGGTTGACACTGAAGCTTTCTTT. It specifies CASSRRTGVDTEAFF.

This clonotype appeared a few times. The chain joins TRBV6-1 to TRBJ2-7; 13 positions agree with TRBD2. The CDR3 sequence is 15 residues long. Germline V gene lookup returns CDR1 MNHNS and CDR2 SASEGT. The V and J ends lost 4 bases and 6 bases, in that order; junction bases with no gene match: 6. CDR3 amino acids: CASSARTSGRGEQYF. The CDR3 DNA is TGTGCCAGCAGTGCAAGGACTAGCGGGAGAGGCGAGCAGTACTTC.

This clonotype has a count of ten or more. The rearrangement links TRBV25-1 to TRBJ1-6, with 11 bases that match TRBD1. V shed 6 bases, J shed 10 bases, and the junction held 5 bases outside the gene matches. The CDR3 covers 14 residues. Per germline, CDR1 MGHDK and CDR2 SYGVNS. CDR3 region: CASSGTGGNSPLHF. CDR3 DNA sequence: TGTGCCAGCAGCGGGACAGGGGGAAACTCACCCCTCCACTTT.